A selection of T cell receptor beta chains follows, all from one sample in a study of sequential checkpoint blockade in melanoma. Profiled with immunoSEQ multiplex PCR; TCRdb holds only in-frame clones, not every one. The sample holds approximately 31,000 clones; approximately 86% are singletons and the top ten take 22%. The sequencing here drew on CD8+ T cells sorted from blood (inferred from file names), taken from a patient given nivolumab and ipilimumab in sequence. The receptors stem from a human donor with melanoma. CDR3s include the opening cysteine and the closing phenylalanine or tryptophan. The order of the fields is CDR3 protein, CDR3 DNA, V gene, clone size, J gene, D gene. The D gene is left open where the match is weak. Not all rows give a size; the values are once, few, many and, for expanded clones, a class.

CASSPVGLASTDTQYF | TGCGCCAGCAGCCCAGTAGGGCTAGCTAGCACAGATACGCAGTATTTT | TRBV10-2 | NA | TRBJ2-3 | NA
CASSIGGPGNTIYF | TGTGCCAGCAGTATAGGGGGTCCTGGAAACACCATATATTTT | TRBV27 | NA | TRBJ1-3 | NA
CASSAEYPDTQYF | TGTGCCAGCAGCGCGGAGTACCCAGATACGCAGTATTTT | TRBV7-9 | many | TRBJ2-3 | NA
CASSPFGLAGRYEQYF | TGTGCCAGCAGCCCATTCGGACTAGCGGGCCGCTACGAGCAGTACTTC | TRBV21-1 | NA | TRBJ2-7 | NA
CAWSVGQGYTEAFF | TGTGCCTGGAGTGTCGGGCAGGGCTACACTGAAGCTTTCTTT | TRBV30 | NA | TRBJ1-1 | NA
CASSVAGGSTDTQYF | TGTGCCAGCAGCGTAGCGGGGGGGAGCACAGATACGCAGTATTTT | TRBV9 | NA | TRBJ2-3 | TRBD2
CASSYGGSYSPLHF | TGTGCCAGCAGTTACGGGGGGTCATATTCACCCCTCCACTTT | TRBV6-5 | NA | TRBJ1-6 | NA
CASGLGTGGINGYTF | TGTGCCAGCGGCTTGGGGACAGGGGGCATAAATGGCTACACCTTC | TRBV9 | NA | TRBJ1-2 | TRBD1
CASSLLAGVYEQYF | TGTGCCAGCAGCCTACTAGCGGGGGTGTACGAGCAGTACTTC | TRBV14 | NA | TRBJ2-7 | TRBD2
CVGQGWTEAFF | TGTGTCGGGCAGGGGTGGACTGAAGCTTTCTTT | TRBV7-8 | NA | TRBJ1-1 | NA
CSVEMGQGAYEQYF | TGCAGCGTTGAAATGGGACAGGGTGCGTACGAGCAGTACTTC | TRBV29-1 | NA | TRBJ2-7 | TRBD1
CASSLWSGSSYNEQFF | TGTGCCAGCAGTCTCTGGAGCGGGAGCTCCTACAATGAGCAGTTCTTC | TRBV27 | NA | TRBJ2-1 | TRBD2
CASSLSYRGPPYEQYF | TGTGCCAGCAGTTTATCTTACAGGGGTCCCCCCTACGAGCAGTACTTC | TRBV28 | NA | TRBJ2-7 | TRBD1
CASRQGIVTDTQYF | TGTGCCAGCAGACAGGGTATTGTAACAGATACGCAGTATTTT | TRBV28 | NA | TRBJ2-3 | NA